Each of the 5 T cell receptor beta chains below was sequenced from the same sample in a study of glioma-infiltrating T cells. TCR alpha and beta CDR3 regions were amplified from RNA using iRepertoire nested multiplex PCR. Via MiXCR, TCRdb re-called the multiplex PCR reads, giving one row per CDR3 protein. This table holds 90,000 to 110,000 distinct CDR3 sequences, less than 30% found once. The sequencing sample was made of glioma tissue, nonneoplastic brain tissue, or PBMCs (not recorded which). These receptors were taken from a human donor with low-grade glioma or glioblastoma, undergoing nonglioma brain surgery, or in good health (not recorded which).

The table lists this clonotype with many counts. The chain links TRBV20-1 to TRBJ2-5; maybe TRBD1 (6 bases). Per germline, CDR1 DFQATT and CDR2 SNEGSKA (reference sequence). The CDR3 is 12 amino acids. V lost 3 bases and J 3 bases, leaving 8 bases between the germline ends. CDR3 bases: TGCAGTGCTAGCGACAGGAAAGAGACCCAGTACTTC. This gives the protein CSASDRKETQYF.

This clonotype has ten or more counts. CDR3 sequence: CASTRKGVSTDTQYF. The CDR3 nucleotides read TGTGCCAGCACCCGGAAGGGGGTGAGCACAGATACGCAGTATTTT. The rearrangement joins TRBV7-2 to TRBJ2-3, with D tentatively TRBD1 (6 bases). Trimming pared 7 bases from V and 0 bases from J, leaving 14 bases between. CDR1 is SGHTA and CDR2 is FQGNSA in the germline V gene. The CDR3 length is 15 residues.

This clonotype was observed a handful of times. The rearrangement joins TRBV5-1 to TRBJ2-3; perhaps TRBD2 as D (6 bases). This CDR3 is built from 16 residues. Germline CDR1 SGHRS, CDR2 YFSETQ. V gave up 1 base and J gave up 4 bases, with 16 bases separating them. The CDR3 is CASSLTRRGAADTQYF. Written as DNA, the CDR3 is TGCGCCAGCAGCTTGACCCGGAGGGGAGCGGCAGATACGCAGTATTTT.

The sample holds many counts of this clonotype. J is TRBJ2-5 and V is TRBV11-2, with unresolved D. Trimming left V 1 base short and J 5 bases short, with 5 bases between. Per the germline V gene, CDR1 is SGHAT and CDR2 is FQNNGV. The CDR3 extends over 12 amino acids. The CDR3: CASSLVDETQYF. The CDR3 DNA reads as TGTGCCAGCAGCTTAGTCGATGAGACCCAGTACTTC. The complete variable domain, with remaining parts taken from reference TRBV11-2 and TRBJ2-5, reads EAGVAQSPRYKIIEKRQSVAFWCNPISGHATLYWYQQILGQGPKLLIQFQNNGVVDDSQLPKDRFSAERLKGVDSTLKIQPAKLEDSAVYLCASSLVDETQYFGPGTRLLVL.

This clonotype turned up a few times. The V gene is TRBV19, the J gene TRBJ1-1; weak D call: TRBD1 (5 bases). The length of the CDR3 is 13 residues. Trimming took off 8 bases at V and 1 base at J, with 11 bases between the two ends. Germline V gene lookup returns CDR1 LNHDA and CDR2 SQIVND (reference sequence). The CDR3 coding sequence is TGTGCCAGTGACACAGGACGGAACACTGAAGCTTTCTTT. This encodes CASDTGRNTEAFF.